The source of this T cell receptor (beta chain) is a study of blood T cell repertoires in COVID-19. On the study more broadly: The study drew acute and convalescent COVID-19 samples from the United States, Italy and Spain. The analysed material was cDNA or gDNA that came from T cells, B-cell-depleted T cells, or PBMCs.

This CDR3 spans 13 amino acids. Germline CDR1 is LNHDA and CDR2 is SQIVND (reference sequence). The V end lost 2 bases, the J end lost 6 bases, and 10 bases lay between the germline ends. Authors' data handling: Scientists estimated how many nucleated cells there were by amplifying reference gene primers. Assay: immunoSEQ multiplex PCR; the TCRdb copy retains only in-frame clones and omits some. V and J calls and clone size are given by that table; D and trimming were obtained from the DNA. The sample records 200,000 or so clones, more than 75% being singletons. V gene TRBV19 combines with J gene TRBJ1-1, with TRBD1 as a possible D gene (6 bases). The receptor was isolated from a man aged 60 to 75 with acute or convalescent COVID-19. The specimen was peripheral blood. In DNA, the CDR3 is TGTGCCAGTAGTATAACCAGGGGCGCTGAAGCTTTCTTT. It yields the protein CASSITRGAEAFF. Full variable domain (rest looked up from reference TRBV19 and TRBJ1-1): DGGITQSPKYLFRKEGQNVTLSCEQNLNHDAMYWYRQDPGQGLRLIYYSQIVNDFQKGDIAEGYSVSREKKESFPLTVTSAQKNPTAFYLCASSITRGAEAFFGQGTRLTVV.